The 23 T cell receptor beta chains below come from one sample, sequenced in a study of blood T cell repertoires in COVID-19. Method: immunoSEQ multiplex PCR; TCRdb's copy keeps in-frame clones and lacks some. The sample includes 330,000 or so clones, 80% to 95% of them seen just once. Sequencing was performed on PBMCs or T cells enriched from blood (not recorded which). Receptor source: a woman in her 30s who had recovered from COVID-19.

The chain couples TRBV3-1 (or the pseudogene TRBV3-2) to TRBJ1-6; maybe TRBD1 (5 bases). The CDR3 extends over 14 amino acids. CDR1 and CDR2 (germline): LGHDT, YNNKEL (reference sequence). V lost 1 base and J lost 10, with 11 bases in between. CDR3 DNA sequence: TGTGCCAGCAGCCAAGGTCAGGGCCTCTCACCCCTCCACTTT. Its protein is CASSQGQGLSPLHF.

This chain joins TRBV6-2 or TRBV6-3 and TRBJ2-5; TRBD1 is a possible D gene (5 bases). The V and J ends lost 4 bases and 5 bases respectively, with 11 bases between them. Germline values: CDR1 MNHEY, CDR2 SVGEGT. This CDR3 is built from 13 residues. In nucleotides, the CDR3 is TGTGCCAGCAGTTGGGGCTTAATGGAGACCCAGTACTTC. This encodes CASSWGLMETQYF.

This clone was picked up one time. V gene TRBV28 combines with J gene TRBJ2-7; D is possibly TRBD1 (6 bases). The ends were cut back, 3 bases at V and 2 bases at J, with 14 bases in the middle. CDR1 is MDHEN, CDR2 SYDVKM, per germline. The CDR3 loop spans 15 amino acids. In nucleotides, the CDR3 is TGTGCCAGCAGTTTCGTGGGGGCAGGGGCCTACGAGCAGTACTTC. Its protein product is CASSFVGAGAYEQYF.

The chain links TRBV25-1 to TRBJ2-1; 9 bases agree with TRBD1. V lost 6 bases and J lost 7; bases outside the gene matches: 13. This CDR3 is 16 amino acids long. Germline V gene data show CDR1 as MGHDK and CDR2 as SYGVNS. The CDR3 DNA reads as TGTGCCAGCAGGGCCTCGGCGGACAGGGGTCGGAATGAGCAGTTCTTC. This codes for CASRASADRGRNEQFF.

The chain carries TRBV2 and TRBJ2-1; 10 bases are shared with TRBD2. Germline-derived CDR1 and CDR2 are SNHLY and FYNNEI. CDR3 length: 15 amino acids. J lost 4 bases, V lost 4 bases, and 4 bases had no gene match. The CDR3 DNA reads as TGTGCCAGCAGTGCACCGACTAGCGGGTACAATGAGCAGTTCTTC. This translates into CASSAPTSGYNEQFF. The entire variable domain, with the rest obtained from reference TRBV2 and TRBJ2-1, is as follows: EPEVTQTPSHQVTQMGQEVILRCVPISNHLYFYWYRQILGQKVEFLVSFYNNEISEKSEIFDDQFSVERPDGSNFTLKIRSTKLEDSAMYFCASSAPTSGYNEQFFGPGTRLTVL.

This clone came up once. The rearrangement joins TRBV7-2 to TRBJ2-1; 9 bases are a match to TRBD2. Germline CDR1 and CDR2: SGHTA and FQGNSA. Losses at the gene ends were 3 bases for V and 3 bases for J; bases not matched to a gene: 9. This CDR3 is built from 17 residues. CDR3 in amino acids: CASSFKVAGVDYNEQFF. DNA for the CDR3: TGTGCCAGCAGCTTCAAAGTAGCGGGAGTGGACTACAATGAGCAGTTCTTC. Using reference TRBV7-2 and TRBJ2-1 for the parts outside the CDR3, the full variable domain is GAGVSQSPSNKVTEKGKDVELRCDPISGHTALYWYRQSLGQGLEFLIYFQGNSAPDKSGLPSDRFSAERTGGSVSTLTIQRTQQEDSAVYLCASSFKVAGVDYNEQFFGPGTRLTVL.

The gene calls are TRBV7-2 and TRBJ2-7; possible D gene TRBD2, 5 bases. In germline, CDR1 is SGHTA, CDR2 FQGNSA. The CDR3 runs 15 residues. V gave up 2 bases and J gave up 3 bases, with 14 bases separating them. The CDR3 loop reads CASSLIGEHYYEQYF. The CDR3 DNA is TGTGCCAGCAGCTTAATCGGGGAGCATTACTACGAGCAGTACTTC.

The V and J genes are TRBV5-1 and TRBJ2-3; TRBD2 agrees at 7 bases. Germline loops: CDR1 SGHRS, CDR2 YFSETQ. V shed 1 base, J shed 4 bases, and the junction held 0 bases outside the gene matches. This CDR3 region has 13 residues. The CDR3 spells CASSLSGADTQYF. CDR3 DNA sequence: TGCGCCAGCAGCTTGAGCGGGGCAGATACGCAGTATTTT.

The V call is TRBV28, the J call TRBJ1-1, with D possibly TRBD1 on 6 matching bases. The CDR3 totals 14 residues. V was cut by 6 bases and J by 1 base, with 12 bases left in between. Germline V gives CDR1 MDHEN, CDR2 SYDVKM. The CDR3 DNA follows: TGTGCCAGCAGCGCGACAGGACCGAACACTGAAGCTTTCTTT. It translates to CASSATGPNTEAFF.

The rearrangement links TRBV19 to TRBJ2-1, with 12 bases fitting TRBD2. The V and J ends lost 6 bases and 5 bases, in that order; junction bases with no gene match: 8. Germline lookup yields CDR1 LNHDA and CDR2 SQIVND (reference sequence). This CDR3 has 16 amino acids. The DNA of the CDR3 is TGTGCCAGTAGGGGACTAGCGGGTAACAAGGACAATGAGCAGTTCTTC. Its translation: CASRGLAGNKDNEQFF. Drawing the rest from reference TRBV19 and TRBJ2-1, the complete variable domain is DGGITQSPKYLFRKEGQNVTLSCEQNLNHDAMYWYRQDPGQGLRLIYYSQIVNDFQKGDIAEGYSVSREKKESFPLTVTSAQKNPTAFYLCASRGLAGNKDNEQFFGPGTRLTVL.

Points on this clone: Other nucleotide sequences from this sample produce the same CDR3. V usage is TRBV29-1 and J usage is TRBJ2-7, with 8 bases matching TRBD2. The length of the CDR3 is 13 residues. V was pared by 1 base and J by 5 bases, with 4 bases of the junction left unmatched. Germline values: CDR1 SQVTM, CDR2 ANQGSEA. DNA of the CDR3: TGCAGCGTTGAAGTAGCGGGAAACAACGAGCAGTACTTC. Translating gives CSVEVAGNNEQYF.

This chain links TRBV28 with TRBJ1-2, with D possibly TRBD1 on 6 matching bases. V was pared by 3 bases and J by 3 bases, with 14 bases between. The CDR3 runs 15 residues. Per germline, CDR1 MDHEN and CDR2 SYDVKM. The CDR3 loop reads CASSFKGGRDYGYTF. CDR3 DNA: TGTGCCAGCAGTTTTAAAGGGGGTCGGGACTATGGCTACACCTTC.

The chain is built from TRBV5-1 and TRBJ2-7; D perhaps matches TRBD1 (8 bases). Germline-derived CDR1 and CDR2 are SGHRS and YFSETQ. This CDR3 is 14 amino acids long. Trimming removed 3 bases from V and 4 bases from J, with 14 bases in between. The CDR3 DNA reads as TGCGCCAGCAGCTGGGAGGGGACAGGATACGAGCAGTACTTC. Translated: CASSWEGTGYEQYF.

CDR3 nucleotides: TGTGCCAGCAGTTTAGTTGCCTACTCCTACGAGCAGTACTTC. Amino acids: CASSLVAYSYEQYF. The chain links TRBV27 to TRBJ2-7; the D is unclear. The CDR3 consists of 14 residues. The germline V gene has CDR1 MNHEY and CDR2 SMNVEV (reference sequence). The ends were cut back, 2 bases at V and 0 bases at J, with 8 bases in the middle.

The table lists this clone with a count of one. The rearrangement uses TRBV5-4 and TRBJ1-4; TRBD1 aligns across 7 bases. The CDR3 loop spans 14 amino acids. Germline CDR1 reads SGHNT; CDR2 reads YYREEE (reference sequence). With 4 bases clipped from V and 8 bases from J, the junction kept 8 bases outside the gene matches. The CDR3 region is CASSEGQKGEKLFF. The CDR3 DNA reads TGTGCCAGCAGCGAGGGACAGAAAGGCGAAAAACTGTTTTTT.

The chain joins TRBV3-1 (or the pseudogene TRBV3-2) to TRBJ1-1, with 8 bases lining up with TRBD1. From germline, CDR1 is LGHDT and CDR2 YNNKEL (reference sequence). This CDR3 is built from 14 residues. Trimming at V came to 3 bases and at J to 6 bases, leaving 6 bases not matched to a gene. CDR3 nucleotide sequence: TGTGCCAGCAGCCATTCCGGGACAGGCTCTGAAGCTTTCTTT. Translation gives CASSHSGTGSEAFF.

This sequence joins TRBV19 and TRBJ1-1, with D possibly TRBD1 on 6 matching bases. The CDR3 totals 15 residues. Germline assignment: CDR1 LNHDA and CDR2 SQIVND (reference sequence). The V end was cut by 5 bases, the J end by 0 bases, with 13 bases between. CDR3 amino acids: CASSLRGEMNTEAFF. The CDR3 bases are TGTGCCAGTAGTCTCAGGGGCGAAATGAACACTGAAGCTTTCTTT.

On this clone: The same CDR3 also results from other DNA sequences found in this sample. The chain employs TRBV7-9 and TRBJ1-1; a possible D gene is TRBD1 (6 bases). This CDR3 region has 13 residues. Trimming left V 4 bases short and J 2 bases short, with 8 bases between. From germline, CDR1 is SEHNR and CDR2 FQNEAQ (reference sequence). The CDR3 here is CASSSQGNTEAFF. The DNA for the CDR3 is TGTGCCAGCAGCTCACAGGGCAACACTGAAGCTTTCTTT. The variable domain in full, with the rest retrieved from reference TRBV7-9 and TRBJ1-1, is DTGVSQNPRHKITKRGQNVTFRCDPISEHNRLYWYRQTLGQGPEFLTYFQNEAQLEKSRLLSDRFSAERPKGSFSTLEIQRTEQGDSAMYLCASSSQGNTEAFFGQGTRLTVV.

The chain combines TRBV29-1 with TRBJ1-1; maybe TRBD1 (5 bases). The CDR3 has 16 residues. The germline V gene encodes CDR1 SQVTM and CDR2 ANQGSEA. The germline V and J ends were trimmed by 3 bases and 1 base, with 18 bases remaining between them. CDR3 DNA: TGCAGCGTTGATGGGGGAGGGATTAGTAAGAACACTGAAGCTTTCTTT. It is translated as CSVDGGGISKNTEAFF.

The chain has TRBV28 and TRBJ1-2; 8 nucleotides match TRBD1. V lost 3 bases and J lost 4; bases outside the gene matches: 4. The CDR3 is made up of 14 amino acids. CDR1 and CDR2 from the germline V gene are MDHEN and SYDVKM. The CDR3 sequence is CASSFQGAPYGYTF. The CDR3 nucleotides read TGTGCCAGCAGTTTTCAGGGGGCGCCCTATGGCTACACCTTC.

The table lists this clone with a count of one. The chain has TRBV2 and TRBJ1-5; D is unresolved. Per the germline V gene, CDR1 is SNHLY and CDR2 is FYNNEI. The CDR3 is 15 amino acids. Trimming took off 0 bases at V and 2 bases at J, with 8 bases between the two ends. This chain's CDR3 is CASSEALPGNQPQHF. The CDR3 nucleotides are TGTGCCAGCAGTGAAGCGCTTCCAGGCAATCAGCCCCAGCATTTT. The variable domain in full, with the rest retrieved from reference TRBV2 and TRBJ1-5, is EPEVTQTPSHQVTQMGQEVILRCVPISNHLYFYWYRQILGQKVEFLVSFYNNEISEKSEIFDDQFSVERPDGSNFTLKIRSTKLEDSAMYFCASSEALPGNQPQHFGDGTRLSIL.

This clone occurred once. The chain combines TRBV20-1 with TRBJ1-1; 7 bases fit TRBD1. The CDR3 contains 11 residues. Germline CDR1 DFQATT, CDR2 SNEGSKA (reference sequence). CDR3: CRGTVNTEAFF. The CDR3 region has the DNA TGCAGGGGGACAGTCAACACTGAAGCTTTCTTT.

The gene calls are TRBV5-1 and TRBJ2-5; 7 bases match TRBD1. The CDR3 covers 14 residues. V lost 4 bases to trimming and J lost 1 base; unmatched junction nucleotides: 4. From germline, CDR1 is SGHRS and CDR2 YFSETQ. The CDR3 coding sequence is TGCGCCAGCAGCAAGGGGGCAGTCCAAGAGACCCAGTACTTC. Protein sequence: CASSKGAVQETQYF.